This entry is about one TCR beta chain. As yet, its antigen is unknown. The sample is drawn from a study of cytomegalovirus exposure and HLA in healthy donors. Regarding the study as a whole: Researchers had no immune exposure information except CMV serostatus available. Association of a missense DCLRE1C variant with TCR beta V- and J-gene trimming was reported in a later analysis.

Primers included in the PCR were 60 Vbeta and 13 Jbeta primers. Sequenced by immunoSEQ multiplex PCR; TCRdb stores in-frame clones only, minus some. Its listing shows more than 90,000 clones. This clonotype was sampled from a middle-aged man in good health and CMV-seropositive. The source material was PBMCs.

This CDR3 reads CASKSSGVTDTQYF. The DNA for the CDR3 is TGTGCCAGCAAGTCTAGCGGGGTCACAGATACGCAGTATTTT. The chain is built from TRBV28 and TRBJ2-3; TRBD2 matches 9 bases. Germline V lookup: CDR1 MDHEN, CDR2 SYDVKM. The CDR3 loop spans 14 amino acids. With 7 bases clipped from V and 2 bases from J, the junction kept 4 bases outside the gene matches.